Given below is one T cell receptor (beta chain) in context. The specificity of this receptor is unknown. No base quality values were provided; no much bigger clone lies one nucleotide off. The CDR3 contains 17 residues, cysteine and phenylalanine counted. Here the CDR3 DNA is all that survives: 51 bases in frame from base 1. V has 5 bases trimmed and J has 2 bases trimmed; junction bases matching no gene number 7. Based on the germline V gene, the CDR1 and CDR2 sequences are SGHTA and FQGNSA. The cohort was made up of about 670 healthy bone marrow donors. At the time of sampling, every cohort member was nominally healthy, though immune exposures that went unrecorded were likely present. The donor was CMV seropositive and was included in the group of some 290 seropositive cohort members. Every donor gave a peripheral blood sample, and the peripheral blood mononuclear cells from that sample were used for TCR beta sequencing. Genomic DNA was extracted from the blood cell samples with the Qiagen DNeasy Blood Extraction Kit.

The method was the immunoSEQ multiplex PCR assay. The multiplex PCR relied on a mix of 60 forward primers for TCR Vbeta segments and 13 reverse primers for TCR Jbeta segments. The CDR3 region of rearranged TCR beta genes was amplified from genomic DNA by a multiplex PCR assay. The amplified TCR beta libraries were sequenced on the Illumina HiSeq System as 87-base-pair reads. In the paper's pipeline: A later analysis counted around 72 million unique TCR beta chains across the 550 to 800 repertoires, and 10 million to 11 million of these chains were shared by at least two donors. A nearest-neighbor algorithm error-corrected the raw reads and collapsed the reads into unique sequences, merging closely related sequences to remove PCR and sequencing errors. V, D and J gene segments were assigned by aligning CDR3 sequences to IMGT reference sequences. For a sequence to be retained, at least a six-nucleotide match to both a V gene segment and a J gene segment was required. A rearrangement was called productive if the CDR3 had no stop codons and remained in frame with V and J, and every other rearrangement was called non-productive. Following IMGT convention, CDR3 was defined as the stretch from the second conserved V-encoded cysteine to the conserved J-encoded phenylalanine. Sequences without an unambiguous match to a single V gene segment were excluded from the earlier analysis of a few hundred of the donors. An earlier analysis of over 450 of the donors classified V segments as functional when productive rearrangements were above 56.7% and as segregating when the standard deviation between donors was above 5%. To diagnose cytomegalovirus status from the catalog of TCR beta chain sequences, a statistical classification framework was built. In a later analysis, V and J genes were assigned by comparing TCR nucleotide sequences against IMGT/GENE-DB human TR gene sequences. Using the TCRdist pipeline, a later analysis assigned CDR3 sequences along with most-parsimonious VDJ recombination scenarios. In a later analysis, every TCR beta chain was defined by the combination of its CDR3 amino acid sequence and its V-gene family, and reads without a unique V-gene family were dropped. A later analysis removed 450 to 600 highly shared, low-generation-probability nucleotide sequences to deal with suspected cross-contamination and a sequencing artifact. For each public chain, a later analysis derived a clonal expansion index from normalized ranks of inferred template counts within each repertoire. In a later analysis, generation probabilities were computed using a VDJ recombination model fitted to out-of-frame rearrangements, and the results were checked against IGoR. Hypergeometric tests were used in a later analysis to score TCR-TCR, TCR-HLA and TCR-CMV co-occurrence, with a repertoire-size bias correction applied to the TCR pairs. False discovery rates were estimated in a later analysis by permuting HLA or CMV assignments 20 times. In a later analysis, co-occurring TCRs were grouped with DBSCAN, and TCRdist sequence similarity was added when clustering was performed within HLA-allele-positive subsets. Co-occurrence clustering excluded repertoires with fewer than 30,000 or more than 120,000 public chains, plus five with anomalous nucleotide sharing. Drawn from immuneACCESS, this table holds only the in-frame rearrangements with V and J called that TCRdb kept. Clones are partly lost; checked studies trace under half to an unresolved V gene and leave the rest unexplained. V and J calls and clone size come straight from that table; D and trimming were deduced from the DNA. In all, the sample holds about 100,000 clones, and roughly 87% of those were seen once. The ten largest clones represent less than 3.5% of the sample.

This sample was taken from a study of cytomegalovirus exposure and HLA in healthy donors listed by TCRdb under 2017. For the study in its entirety: An earlier analysis of a few hundred of the donors reported roughly 300 Gb of sequence data and 95 million to 120 million unique TCR beta sequences obtained from roughly 180 million T cells. Donor age, sex, ethnicity and CMV serostatus were compiled together with the repertoire data. Of the 350 to 450 genotyped donors, approximately 80% were placed in the genetic ancestry cluster associated with self-reported Caucasian donors. All discovery cohort repertoires had been generated on a single sequencing platform. Several DR-DQ haplotypes were handled as single units for association and clustering because linkage in the cohort was strong. An earlier analysis of 587 of the donors applied high-throughput TCR beta sequencing to assess whether each TCR beta V gene segment acted as functional or pseudogenic. Both class I and class II loci were covered by HLA typing, at four-digit resolution. Using immunosequencing, the study profiled T cell repertoires from fewer than 700 subjects and related those repertoires to cytomegalovirus serostatus. Approximately 300 gigabases of sequencing data and 80 million or so unique TCR sequences were included in an early release covering over 600 HLA-typed donors. A separate validation cohort of 90 to 150 different subjects was used in addition to the roughly 670-subject first cohort. The study combined high-throughput TCR immunosequencing, statistical association of individual TCRs with disease status, and machine learning to predict cytomegalovirus infection status. The number of typed donors differed by locus: roughly 620-630 for A, B, C, DRB1 and DQB1; roughly 510 for DQA1; around 580 for DPA1; and around 470 for DPB1. Among roughly 400 genotyped donors of the cohort, an average of 235,054 unique TCR beta nucleotide sequences were sequenced per donor, roughly 20% of them non-productive. Rather than using new phenotypic data, the later analysis identified candidate immune exposures from TCR beta sequences and from how often those sequences occurred across donors. A later analysis re-examined previously published TCR beta repertoires from more than 650 donors and added high-resolution HLA genotyping to investigate patterns of TCR occurrence. Genome-wide SNP genotypes for about three fifths of the 666 donors were used in a later genetic analysis, which treated that subset as a discovery cohort. The study aimed to test whether signatures of past pathogen exposure could be identified by cataloging public T cell receptors.

The full study reports these points: The cohort was sequenced for TCR beta chains only, and without alpha or paired-chain data the features that could be detected were limited. A later analysis found that HLA-associated TCR beta chains were more clonally expanded and had lower generation probabilities than equally common non-associated chains. The study listed 164 TCR beta chains as associated with cytomegalovirus. Strong co-occurrence of HLA alleles, especially DR and DQ, made assigning TCR associations to individual alleles difficult. The sequencing pipeline was judged likely to have produced a cluster of highly shared sequence variants as a technical artifact. For the cohort, immune exposure information was limited to CMV serostatus. Compared with the approximately 670-donor mean, donors in an Asian-associated ancestry cluster had fewer N-insertions in productive TCRs, according to a later genetic analysis. The earlier analysis of a few hundred of the donors excluded fewer than 20 rarely observed V segments, including chromosome 9 orphons, because counts were too low. Because HLA typing was missing for some donors at each locus, association tests included only the typed subset. Some IMGT-functional V segments, including TRBV6-2 and TRBV6-3, could not be told apart with the 87-base-pair reads, so those segments were excluded. According to the authors, the approach could potentially be generalized to other disease states and immunological phenotypes. Most TCR sequences were seen in very few donors, while some public TCRs were found in many individuals. In a later analysis, the rate of TCR association differed among HLA loci, with DRB1 alleles having the most associated TCRs and HLA-C alleles having the fewest. According to a later analysis, parvovirus B19, influenza, CMV and Epstein-Barr virus appeared linked to several top co-occurrence clusters. In a later analysis, most CMV-associated TCR beta chains were found to appear HLA-restricted, with HLA associations seemingly driven largely by CMV exposure. Linkage disequilibrium might explain the correlated functional status among segregating V segments, but an unknown experimental factor could not be excluded. A further reported finding was that TCR beta sequences accurately predicted the HLA-A and HLA-B alleles for most subjects in the first cohort. Cytomegalovirus status was reported to be diagnosed by the classifier with high specificity and sensitivity in both the original and validation cohorts. A later genetic analysis associated a missense DCLRE1C variant with V-gene and J-gene trimming of TCR beta chains, and an independent cohort replicated the association. In an earlier analysis of about 600 of the donors, most TCR beta V segments appeared in productive rearrangements about 87% or about 30% of the time, broadly matching IMGT annotations. A few of the identified cytomegalovirus-associated TCR beta chains were confirmed in vitro to be specific for cytomegalovirus antigens. Presence/absence analyses assumed roughly uniform sequencing depth across donors, an assumption that may not hold. In a later analysis, some 17,000 TCR beta sequences were associated with specific HLA alleles at a false discovery rate of 0.05.

The rearrangement joined TRBV7-2 to TRBJ2-3; 13 bases in the junction line up with TRBD2. The specimen was PBMCs. The clonotype originates from a man aged 25 to 45 in good health and CMV-seropositive. For the CDR3, the sequence is CASSGGLAGTYTDTQYF. The base sequence is TGTGCCAGCAGCGGGGGACTAGCGGGGACTTACACAGATACGCAGTATTTT.